Each of the 6 T cell receptor beta chains below was sequenced from the same sample in a study of cytomegalovirus exposure and HLA in healthy donors. The PCR made use of 60 Vbeta and 13 Jbeta primers. TCRdb keeps only in-frame clones here, not all; method: immunoSEQ multiplex PCR. The sample yields roughly 150,000 clones, around 66% seen once. The source material was PBMCs. The receptors come from a woman between 25 and 40 years old in good health and CMV-seropositive.

The J gene is TRBJ1-2, the V gene TRBV6-5, with D unresolved. CDR1 is MNHEY and CDR2 is SVGAGI in the germline V gene. V shed 2 bases and J shed 1 base, with 5 bases lying between them. CDR3 length: 13 amino acids. The CDR3 DNA reads TGTGCCAGCAGTTACGAGCGTAACTATGGCTACACCTTC. Translating it yields CASSYERNYGYTF.

This clone turned up a few times. The CDR3 loop reads CATSGRDRYEQYF. CDR3 nucleotides: TGTGCCACCAGCGGCCGGGACAGATACGAGCAGTACTTC. This sequence joins TRBV15 and TRBJ2-7, with 7 bases identical to TRBD1. The germline CDR1 and CDR2 sequences are LNHNV and YYDKDF (reference sequence). This CDR3 is 13 amino acids long. V was clipped by 5 bases and J by 4 bases; unmatched bases: 5. Full variable domain (outside the CDR3, taken from reference TRBV15 and TRBJ2-7): DAMVIQNPRYQVTQFGKPVTLSCSQTLNHNVMYWYQQKSSQAPKLLFHYYDKDFNNEADTPDNFQSRRPNTSFCFLDIRSPGLGDTAMYLCATSGRDRYEQYFGPGTRLTVT.

This chain joins TRBV27 and TRBJ1-5; 9 bases line up with TRBD1. Per germline, CDR1 MNHEY and CDR2 SMNVEV (reference sequence). The CDR3 is 17 amino acids. The V gene end was trimmed by 5 bases and the J gene end by 4 bases; junction bases not matched to a gene: 12. CDR3 region: CASSMGTGTGINQPQHF. For the CDR3, the DNA is TGTGCCAGCAGTATGGGAACCGGGACAGGGATAAATCAGCCCCAGCATTTT.

This clone came up a few times. The chain carries TRBV6-6 and TRBJ1-5, with D perhaps TRBD1 (6 bases). The CDR3 loop spans 13 amino acids. V lost 8 bases and J lost 5, with 13 bases in between. Germline loops: CDR1 MNHNY, CDR2 SVGAGI (reference sequence). Here the CDR3 DNA reads TGTGCCAGCCGTGGGCAGGGGCATCAGCCCCAGCATTTT. This gives the protein CASRGQGHQPQHF.

The chain uses TRBV7-3 and TRBJ2-3; the match to TRBD1 covers 7 bases. The CDR3 is made up of 14 amino acids. With V trimmed by 8 bases and J by 3 bases, 8 bases remained unmatched. Germline CDR1 SGHTA, CDR2 FQGTGA. The CDR3 bases are TGTGCCAGCCAGAGGGGGCCGGGGACAGATACGCAGTATTTT. Translating it yields CASQRGPGTDTQYF.

The rearrangement joins TRBV5-6 to TRBJ2-1; 11 nucleotides match TRBD2. CDR1 is SGHDT and CDR2 is YYEEEE in the germline V gene. V gave up 4 bases and J gave up 4 bases; unmatched junction bases: 10. The CDR3 is 17 amino acids. The chain's CDR3 is CASSLPSGTSGYNEQFF. The CDR3, as DNA: TGTGCCAGCAGCCTGCCCTCCGGGACTAGCGGTTACAATGAGCAGTTCTTC.